This TCR beta chain was documented in a study of T cells after yellow fever vaccination (dated by TCRdb to about 2019). Some background on the complete study: Libraries from fractions with low cell numbers were prepared with the SMART-Seq v4 Ultra Low Input RNA kit. To track T-cell clones before and after primary and booster YFV17D yellow fever vaccination, bulk TCR alpha and beta repertoires were sequenced longitudinally. Two healthy male donors made up the cohort, one aged 18 to 30 years and the other aged 30 to 40 years. Blood samples were taken at several timepoints before and after primary and secondary immunization, and bulk PBMC replicates and cell subsets were isolated. What the research found in general, with its limitations: Only a couple of donors were included in the study, so the extent to which the findings can be generalized is limited. A small fraction of clonotypes appeared in both the CD4 and CD8 compartments, likely as a result of convergent recombination. Because abundant contaminating clonotypes from the bulk population could be contained in FACS-sorted repertoires, computational filtering was required. After the booster, most clones that had expanded after primary vaccination were detected again (around 95% of CD4 and around nine tenths of CD8), suggesting broad maintenance of memory. The secondary T-cell response was weaker than the primary response but faster, peaking on day 5 instead of day 15.

The table lists this clonotype with a few counts. Its antigen remains unidentified. No much larger clone exists at a distance of one base, and base qualities are not known. TCR cDNA was made using 5'RACE template switching, a step that added a universal primer site and unique molecular identifiers. Priming for cDNA synthesis came from both the TCR alpha and TCR beta constant segments. Libraries were amplified in two PCR steps, with sample barcodes and sequencing adapters added in the second step. Sequencing of libraries was done on Illumina HiSeq 2500 (2x100 bp) or NovaSeq (2x150 bp). Processing in the source paper ran as follows. Demultiplexing of reads and collapsing into UMI consensus sequences were performed with MIGEC, and V(D)J alignment was carried out with MiXCR. Using edgeR on replicate PBMC samples, clonotypes were called vaccine-responding if FDR was below 0.01 and the log2 fold change was above 5 up to day 15. Each bulk clonotype was labeled CD4 or CD8 based on which sequenced repertoire, CD4 or CD8, contained the clonotype at higher abundance. TCRdb reanalyzed the raw reads on its own, using fastp at Q25 for trimming and MiXCR for clone calling, and kept in-frame beta chains. Every distinct CDR3 protein forms one entry, paired with its most common genes and DNA. The V and J calls shown here were made by TCRdb, not taken from the authors' results. The sample contains approximately 250,000 distinct CDR3 sequences, 6.5% to 7.5% of them found a single time. Approximately 0.99% of the sample goes to the ten largest clones.

The germline V gene encodes CDR1 DFQATT and CDR2 SNEGSKA (reference sequence). Trimming takes 6 bases off V and 5 bases off J; junction bases not matched to a gene: 10. From its cysteine to its phenylalanine, the CDR3 spans 14 amino acids. The entry retains the CDR3 DNA only, 42 bases that are in frame from base 1. Interpreted using the paper, the treatment or condition label stands for: live attenuated yellow fever vaccine strain. A standard Ficoll-Paque protocol was used to isolate PBMCs from peripheral blood. Dynabeads CD4 and CD8 positive selection kits were used to isolate the CD4 and CD8 T-cell fractions. TriZol was used to extract RNA from bulk PBMCs, CD4 and CD8 fractions, and dextramer-positive and dextramer-negative fractions.

This TCR was sampled from a man aged 25-45 years who received the YFV17D yellow fever vaccine. This specimen was CD4+ T cells sorted from PBMCs, taken on the day of the yellow fever booster vaccination. The chain is encoded by TRBV20-1 joined to TRBJ2-5; 9 bases in the junction line up with TRBD2. In nucleotide form, the sequence is TGCAGTGCCGTAGCGGGAGAAGGTGTGGAGACCCAGTACTTC. This encodes CSAVAGEGVETQYF.